This T cell receptor (beta chain) was documented in a study of blood T cell repertoires in COVID-19. Whole-study context: Some COVID-19 samples were acute and others convalescent; all came from the United States, Italy and Spain. PBMCs, B-cell-depleted T cells, or T cells were the source of the cDNA or gDNA that made up the material.

In the authors' methods: Reference gene primer amplification in the assay estimated nucleated cell counts. Data came from immunoSEQ multiplex PCR; TCRdb stores just in-frame clones and leaves some out. Clonal size and the V and J genes are those of that table, whereas D and trimming came from the DNA. The sample consists of 200,000 to 300,000 clones, over 75% of them appearing once. The CDR3 sequence is 15 residues long. Germline CDR1 MDHEN, CDR2 SYDVKM. V lost 6 bases and J lost 1; bases outside the gene matches: 6. Material: peripheral blood. The clonotype originates from a human donor in a cohort sampled during active COVID-19. The V call is TRBV28, the J call TRBJ2-5; 9 bases are shared with TRBD2. The CDR3 coding sequence is TGTGCCAGCAGCCCGGGCGGGAGGGCCCAAGAGACCCAGTACTTC. This encodes CASSPGGRAQETQYF.